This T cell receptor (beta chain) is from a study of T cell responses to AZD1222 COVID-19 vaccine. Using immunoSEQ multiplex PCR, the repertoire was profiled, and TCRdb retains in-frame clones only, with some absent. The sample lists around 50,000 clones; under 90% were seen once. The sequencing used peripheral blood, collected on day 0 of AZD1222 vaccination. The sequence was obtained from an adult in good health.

CDR3 in DNA: TGCGCCAGCAGCCTAACTAGCGGGGGTGGAGATACGCAGTATTTT. Its protein is CASSLTSGGGDTQYF. This chain links TRBV4-3 with TRBJ2-3; 11 bases align to TRBD2. This CDR3 has 15 residues. After removal of 4 bases from V and 5 bases from J, the junction contained 5 bases not matched to a gene. Germline CDR1 LGHNA, CDR2 YSLEER.